The 13 T cell receptor beta chains reported below all come from one sample, sequenced in a study of T cells in Graves' hyperthyroidism and ophthalmopathy. TCR beta CDR3 sequences were amplified from RNA transcripts. The TCR CDR3 first-round RT-PCR relied on the HTBI primer set. TCRdb itself ran the multiplex PCR reads through MiXCR, one entry per CDR3 protein. This sample carries about 200,000 distinct CDR3 sequences, around 16% of them seen once, and the ten largest clones take about 48%. The sequenced sample was blood. These receptors were taken from a man in his forties with Graves' hyperthyroidism.

This chain joins TRBV28 and TRBJ1-2, with D hard to call. The CDR3 consists of 14 residues. CDR1 is MDHEN and CDR2 is SYDVKM in the germline V gene. V lost 2 bases and J 4 bases, leaving 11 bases between the germline ends. This CDR3 is CASSLEGYGYGYTF. The CDR3 nucleotides read TGTGCCAGCAGTTTAGAGGGTTATGGCTATGGCTACACCTTC.

This clonotype was found many times. The rearrangement uses TRBV2 and TRBJ1-2; TRBD1 is a possible D gene (5 bases). The germline CDR1 and CDR2 sequences are SNHLY and FYNNEI. Trimming cost V 3 bases and J 1 base, with 15 bases left between them. The CDR3 is 16 amino acids. CDR3 protein: CASSDLPGPLNYGYTF. The CDR3 nucleotides read TGTGCCAGCAGTGACCTTCCGGGACCTCTTAACTATGGCTACACCTTC.

This sequence joins TRBV15 and TRBJ1-5; D is possibly TRBD1 (5 bases). Germline loops: CDR1 LNHNV, CDR2 YYDKDF (reference sequence). CDR3 size: 15 residues. Trimming pared 1 base from V and 7 bases from J, leaving 14 bases between. In nucleotides, the CDR3 is TGTGCCACCAGCAGAGCCACCTTCGGGGGGCAGCCCCAGCATTTT. Translated: CATSRATFGGQPQHF.

This clonotype was seen ten or more times. In DNA, the CDR3 is TGTGCCAGCAGCTTTCGTCAGGTCACTGAAGCTTTCTTT. As protein: CASSFRQVTEAFF. V is TRBV7-2 and J is TRBJ1-1; D gene ambiguous. Looked up from germline, CDR1 is SGHTA and CDR2 is FQGNSA. V was trimmed by 3 bases and J by 4 bases, leaving 9 bases between them. The CDR3 is 13 amino acids.

This clonotype appeared many times. The chain carries TRBV7-2 and TRBJ2-7; 8 bases are shared with TRBD1. The germline gives CDR1 SGHTA, CDR2 FQGNSA. Trimming took 4 bases from V and 5 from J; bases not matched to a gene: 4. This CDR3 region has 13 residues. The CDR3 loop is CASSSGQGHEQYF. As DNA, the CDR3 is TGTGCCAGCAGCTCAGGACAGGGCCACGAGCAGTACTTC. Together with reference TRBV7-2 and TRBJ2-7, the CDR3 gives the full variable domain: GAGVSQSPSNKVTEKGKDVELRCDPISGHTALYWYRQSLGQGLEFLIYFQGNSAPDKSGLPSDRFSAERTGGSVSTLTIQRTQQEDSAVYLCASSSGQGHEQYFGPGTRLTVT.

In this sample, this clonotype turned up a few times. V usage is TRBV5-6 and J usage is TRBJ2-1; 9 nucleotides match TRBD1. The CDR3 has 16 amino acids. Trimming removed 0 bases from V and 5 bases from J; junction bases left unmatched: 6. CDR1 and CDR2 (germline): SGHDT, YYEEEE. The CDR3 DNA follows: TGTGCCAGCAGCTTGGATGGGACAGGGACGAACAATGAGCAGTTCTTC. Protein product: CASSLDGTGTNNEQFF. Complete variable domain (other parts from reference TRBV5-6 and TRBJ2-1): DAGVTQSPTHLIKTRGQQVTLRCSPKSGHDTVSWYQQALGQGPQFIFQYYEEEERQRGNFPDRFSGHQFPNYSSELNVNALLLGDSALYLCASSLDGTGTNNEQFFGPGTRLTVL.

The chain employs TRBV24-1 and TRBJ2-5; 7 nucleotides match TRBD2. The CDR3 is made up of 16 amino acids. Germline CDR1 reads KGHDR; CDR2 reads SFDVKD. The J segment lost 1 base and the V segment lost 12 bases, leaving 16 bases of the junction unmatched. The CDR3, as DNA: TGTGCCTCCGGGAGCTCTGACCCTAGCGGCCAAGAGACCCAGTACTTC. As protein: CASGSSDPSGQETQYF.

The sample holds many counts of this clonotype. The chain uses TRBV30 and TRBJ2-5; TRBD1 or TRBD2 may be the D gene (6 bases each). Looked up from germline, CDR1 is GTSNPN and CDR2 is SVGIG (reference sequence). The V end lost 4 bases, the J end lost 2 bases, and 20 bases lay between the germline ends. The CDR3 has 16 residues. CDR3: CAWTSTRGGRQETQYF. For the CDR3, the DNA is TGTGCCTGGACCTCGACGCGAGGGGGGAGACAAGAGACCCAGTACTTC.

The V gene is TRBV11-2, the J gene TRBJ1-1; 9 bases agree with TRBD1. Per the germline V gene, CDR1 is SGHAT and CDR2 is FQNNGV. V gave up 5 bases and J gave up 4 bases; unmatched junction bases: 5. The CDR3 spans 14 residues. DNA for the CDR3: TGTGCCAGCAGCCCATGGGACAGGGTCACTGAAGCTTTCTTT. Its translation: CASSPWDRVTEAFF.

This clonotype was counted at least ten times. CDR3 nucleotide sequence: TGTGCCAGCAGTCCCAGGACTAGCGGGGGTCCGGATACGCAGTATTTT. Protein: CASSPRTSGGPDTQYF. The J gene is TRBJ2-3, the V gene TRBV6-2 or TRBV6-3; 13 nucleotides match TRBD2. This CDR3 comprises 16 residues. J lost 6 bases, V lost 5 bases, and 8 bases had no gene match. Germline CDR1 is MNHEY and CDR2 is SVGEGT.

This clonotype has ten or more counts. The V call is TRBV30, the J call TRBJ1-1; D is undetermined. The CDR3 has 15 residues. Trimming pared 1 base from V and 1 base from J, leaving 13 bases between. The germline V gene encodes CDR1 GTSNPN and CDR2 SVGIG (reference sequence). CDR3 nucleotides: TGTGCCTGGAGTGCCACCGGGTGGGGGAACACTGAAGCTTTCTTT. It translates to CAWSATGWGNTEAFF.

The chain has TRBV20-1 and TRBJ1-6; D possibly corresponds to TRBD1 (6 bases). Deletions cut 4 bases from V and 10 bases from J, with 14 bases between. This CDR3 comprises 13 residues. Looked up from germline, CDR1 is DFQATT and CDR2 is SNEGSKA (reference sequence). This CDR3 is CSAIEGGLSPLHF. As DNA, the CDR3 is TGCAGTGCTATAGAGGGGGGTCTATCACCCCTCCACTTT.

This sequence joins TRBV6-1 and TRBJ2-7, with TRBD1 matching 8 bases. The CDR3 runs to 12 residues. With 5 bases clipped from V and 6 bases from J, the junction kept 3 bases outside the gene matches. The V gene's germline CDR1 is MNHNS and CDR2 SASEGT. The CDR3 sequence is CASSYRGTEQYF. The CDR3 region has the DNA TGTGCCAGCAGTTACAGGGGGACCGAGCAGTACTTC.